This paragraph covers one T cell receptor beta chain sequence. This clone's antigen is unknown. Possible read error: a much larger clone is one base away. The receptor library was made with 5' RACE. Reads for this sample came from an Illumina MiSeq. TCRdb's own reprocessing of the public reads used fastp at Q25 and MiXCR and kept productive beta chains. Every entry covers one CDR3 protein and lists the most common genes and DNA from its rows. For this sample there are around 90,000 distinct CDR3 sequences; more than 4.5% appear just once. The top ten hold roughly 7.1% of the sample. The CDR1 and CDR2 encoded by the germline V gene are SGHTA and FQGTGA. V was cut back by 9 bases and J by 4 bases, leaving a gap of 15 bases between them. The CDR3 starts with the cysteine, ends with the phenylalanine, and has 13 residues. Only CDR3 DNA is held: 39 bases, read in frame from base 1. These data belong to a study of T cells of healthy individuals (dated by TCRdb to the late 2010s).

The V and J segments used are TRBV7-3 and TRBJ1-1, with the identity of the D gene unclear. The sequence came from a female donor in good health. The encoded CDR3 is CASSGFRSTEAFF. The DNA is as follows: TGTGCCAGTTCGGGCTTCCGGAGCACTGAAGCTTTCTTT.